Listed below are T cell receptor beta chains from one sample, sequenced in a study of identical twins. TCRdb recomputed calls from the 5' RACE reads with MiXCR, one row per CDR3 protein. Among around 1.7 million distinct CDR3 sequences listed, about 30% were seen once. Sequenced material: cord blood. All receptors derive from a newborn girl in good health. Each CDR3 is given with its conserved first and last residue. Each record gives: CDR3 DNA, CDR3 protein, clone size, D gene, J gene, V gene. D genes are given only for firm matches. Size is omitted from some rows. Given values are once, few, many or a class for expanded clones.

CDR3nt: TGTGCCAGCAGCAACCGACCAGTTCCTAGGTACAATGAGCAGTTCTTC
CDR3aa: CASSNRPVPRYNEQFF
abundance: few
d_gene: .
j_gene: TRBJ2-1
v_gene: TRBV21-1

CDR3nt: TGTGCCAATTATCCGCGGGATGTTGTGAATGAGCAGTTCTTC
CDR3aa: CANYPRDVVNEQFF
abundance: many
d_gene: .
j_gene: TRBJ2-1
v_gene: TRBV10-3

CDR3nt: TGTGCCAGCAGCCAAAAGGGCGCCGGCTATGGCTACACCTTC
CDR3aa: CASSQKGAGYGYTF
abundance: .
d_gene: .
j_gene: TRBJ1-2
v_gene: TRBV3-1

CDR3nt: TGTGCCAGCAGTGAAGCGCTTGGGGACAGGTCCAATCAGCCCCAGCATTTT
CDR3aa: CASSEALGDRSNQPQHF
abundance: .
d_gene: TRBD1
j_gene: TRBJ1-5
v_gene: TRBV6-1

CDR3nt: TGTGCCAGCAGCGTAGCACTAGCGGGATTAAATGAGCAGTTCTTC
CDR3aa: CASSVALAGLNEQFF
abundance: few
d_gene: TRBD2
j_gene: TRBJ2-1
v_gene: TRBV9

CDR3nt: TGTGCCAGCAGTGAAGCGCTTCGGGGGGGGACCCAGTACTTC
CDR3aa: CASSEALRGGTQYF
abundance: once
d_gene: TRBD2
j_gene: TRBJ2-5
v_gene: TRBV2

CDR3nt: TGTGCCGCTCAAATGGACAGCTCTAATGAAAAACTGTTTTTT
CDR3aa: CAAQMDSSNEKLFF
abundance: few
d_gene: .
j_gene: TRBJ1-4
v_gene: TRBV7-9

CDR3nt: TGCAGTGCTAGAGATGCTGGTTTCTCCTACGAGCAGTACTTC
CDR3aa: CSARDAGFSYEQYF
abundance: few
d_gene: .
j_gene: TRBJ2-7
v_gene: TRBV20-1

CDR3nt: TGTGCCAGCAGCCAAGGGGCTAGGGGCGCAGATACGCAGTATTTT
CDR3aa: CASSQGARGADTQYF
abundance: .
d_gene: .
j_gene: TRBJ2-3
v_gene: TRBV3-1

CDR3nt: TGTGCCAGCTCGATCCGGGACTTTTCCTACGAGCAGTACTTC
CDR3aa: CASSIRDFSYEQYF
abundance: few
d_gene: .
j_gene: TRBJ2-7
v_gene: TRBV28

CDR3nt: TGTGCCAGCAGCGTAGTTGATGTCAATGAGCAGTACTTC
CDR3aa: CASSVVDVNEQYF
abundance: few
d_gene: .
j_gene: TRBJ2-7
v_gene: TRBV9

CDR3nt: TGTGCCAGCAGGCGGGACGGTGGCACTGAAGCTTTCTTT
CDR3aa: CASRRDGGTEAFF
abundance: .
d_gene: .
j_gene: TRBJ1-1
v_gene: TRBV2

CDR3nt: TGTGCCAGCAGCTTGGGTACCGTACTCTACGAGCAGTACTTC
CDR3aa: CASSLGTVLYEQYF
abundance: many
d_gene: .
j_gene: TRBJ2-7
v_gene: TRBV5-5

CDR3nt: TGTGCCAGCAGAGGCAGGGAGGGAAACACCATATATTTT
CDR3aa: CASRGREGNTIYF
abundance: few
d_gene: .
j_gene: TRBJ1-3
v_gene: TRBV9

CDR3nt: TGTGCCAGCAGCCCGACCAGGGGGACAGGGGTCTACAATGAGCAGTTCTTC
CDR3aa: CASSPTRGTGVYNEQFF
abundance: .
d_gene: TRBD1
j_gene: TRBJ2-1
v_gene: TRBV5-6

CDR3nt: TGCGCCAGCAGCTCGGGACCGGTCGGTATCGGTTACGAGCAGTACTTC
CDR3aa: CASSSGPVGIGYEQYF
abundance: few
d_gene: .
j_gene: TRBJ2-7
v_gene: TRBV5-1

CDR3nt: TGCAGTGCTACCAGGGGGCAACAAGAGACCCAGTACTTC
CDR3aa: CSATRGQQETQYF
abundance: few
d_gene: TRBD1
j_gene: TRBJ2-5
v_gene: TRBV20-1

CDR3nt: TGTGCCAGCAGCCACCGGGACCACCCTTCCGAGCAGTACTTC
CDR3aa: CASSHRDHPSEQYF
abundance: few
d_gene: .
j_gene: TRBJ2-7
v_gene: TRBV3-1

CDR3nt: TGTGCCAGCAGCTTAGATTGGTGGGCGGTCCACAATGAGCAGTTCTTC
CDR3aa: CASSLDWWAVHNEQFF
abundance: few
d_gene: .
j_gene: TRBJ2-1
v_gene: TRBV7-2

CDR3nt: TGCGGAGGCTTAGAGGGTGAGCAGTTCTTC
CDR3aa: CGGLEGEQFF
abundance: few
d_gene: .
j_gene: TRBJ2-1
v_gene: TRBV20-1

CDR3nt: TGTGCCACCAGCAGAGATCGGTGGTTAGGAGATACGCAGTATTTT
CDR3aa: CATSRDRWLGDTQYF
abundance: few
d_gene: .
j_gene: TRBJ2-3
v_gene: TRBV15

CDR3nt: TGTGCCATCAGTGGTGTCGGGGGGCCTGGAAACACCATATATTTT
CDR3aa: CAISGVGGPGNTIYF
abundance: few
d_gene: .
j_gene: TRBJ1-3
v_gene: TRBV10-3

CDR3nt: TGCAGTGCCTCCGGGACTAGCGCCTACAATGAGCAGTTCTTC
CDR3aa: CSASGTSAYNEQFF
abundance: few
d_gene: TRBD2
j_gene: TRBJ2-1
v_gene: TRBV20-1

CDR3nt: TGTGCCAGCAGTGAAATGGAGACACGCTACACCTTC
CDR3aa: CASSEMETRYTF
abundance: many
d_gene: .
j_gene: TRBJ1-2
v_gene: TRBV6-1

CDR3nt: TGTGCCAGCGGATCCTTCGGCCTCTACAATGAGCAGTTCTTC
CDR3aa: CASGSFGLYNEQFF
abundance: .
d_gene: .
j_gene: TRBJ2-1
v_gene: TRBV12-3/TRBV12-4

CDR3nt: TGCAGTGCTAGGGGATCGTGGGGAAATGAGCAGTTCTTC
CDR3aa: CSARGSWGNEQFF
abundance: few
d_gene: .
j_gene: TRBJ2-1
v_gene: TRBV20-1

CDR3nt: TGTGCCATTCAAAAGGACAGGGCAGATACGCAGTATTTT
CDR3aa: CAIQKDRADTQYF
abundance: .
d_gene: TRBD1
j_gene: TRBJ2-3
v_gene: TRBV6-1